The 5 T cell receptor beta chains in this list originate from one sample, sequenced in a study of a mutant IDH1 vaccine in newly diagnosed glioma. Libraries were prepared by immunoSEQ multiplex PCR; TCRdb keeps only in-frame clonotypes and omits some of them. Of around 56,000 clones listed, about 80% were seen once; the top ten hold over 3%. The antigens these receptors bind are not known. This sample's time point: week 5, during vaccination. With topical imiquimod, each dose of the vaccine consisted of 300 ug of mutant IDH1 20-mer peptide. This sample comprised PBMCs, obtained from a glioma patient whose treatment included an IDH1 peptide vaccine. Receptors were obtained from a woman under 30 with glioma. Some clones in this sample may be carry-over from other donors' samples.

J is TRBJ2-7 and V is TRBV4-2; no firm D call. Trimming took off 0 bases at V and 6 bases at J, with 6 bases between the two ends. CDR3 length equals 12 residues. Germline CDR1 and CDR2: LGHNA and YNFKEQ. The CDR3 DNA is TGTGCCAGCAGCCAAGACTCCCTCGAGCAGTACTTC. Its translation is CASSQDSLEQYF.

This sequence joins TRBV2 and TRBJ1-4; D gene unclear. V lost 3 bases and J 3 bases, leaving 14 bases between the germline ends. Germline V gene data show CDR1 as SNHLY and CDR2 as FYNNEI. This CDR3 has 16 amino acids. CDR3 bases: TGTGCCAGCAGTGAGGCGGGGAAACGGTCTAATGAAAAACTGTTTTTT. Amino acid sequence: CASSEAGKRSNEKLFF.

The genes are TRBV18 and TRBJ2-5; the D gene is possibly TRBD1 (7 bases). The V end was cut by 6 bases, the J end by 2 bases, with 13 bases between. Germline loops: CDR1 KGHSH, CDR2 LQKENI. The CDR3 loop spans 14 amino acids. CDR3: CASSSGGQQETQYF. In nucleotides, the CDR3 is TGTGCCAGCTCCTCCGGGGGACAGCAAGAGACCCAGTACTTC.

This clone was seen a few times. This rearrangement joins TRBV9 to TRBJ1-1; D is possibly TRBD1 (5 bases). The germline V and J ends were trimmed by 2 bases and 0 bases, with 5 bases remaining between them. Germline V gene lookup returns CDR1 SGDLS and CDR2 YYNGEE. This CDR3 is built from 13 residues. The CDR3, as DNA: TGTGCCAGCAGCGTGACAGTGAACACTGAAGCTTTCTTT. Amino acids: CASSVTVNTEAFF. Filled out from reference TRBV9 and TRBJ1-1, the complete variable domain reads DSGVTQTPKHLITATGQRVTLRCSPRSGDLSVYWYQQSLDQGLQFLIQYYNGEERAKGNILERFSAQQFPDLHSELNLSSLELGDSALYFCASSVTVNTEAFFGQGTRLTVV.

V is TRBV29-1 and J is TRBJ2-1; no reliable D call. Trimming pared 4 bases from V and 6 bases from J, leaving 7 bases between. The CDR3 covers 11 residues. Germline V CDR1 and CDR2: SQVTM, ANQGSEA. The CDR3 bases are TGCAGCGTTGTTCCCCCCAATGAGCAGTTCTTC. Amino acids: CSVVPPNEQFF.